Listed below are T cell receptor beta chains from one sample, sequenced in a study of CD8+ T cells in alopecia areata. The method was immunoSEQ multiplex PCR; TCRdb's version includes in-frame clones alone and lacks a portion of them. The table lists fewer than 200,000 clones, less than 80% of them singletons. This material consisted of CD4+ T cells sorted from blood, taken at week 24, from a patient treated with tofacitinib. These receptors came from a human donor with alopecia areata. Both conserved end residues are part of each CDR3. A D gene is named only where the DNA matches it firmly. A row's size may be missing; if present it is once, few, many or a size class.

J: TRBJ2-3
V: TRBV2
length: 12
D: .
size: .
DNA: TGTGCCAGCAGTAAGGACGCAGATACGCAGTATTTT
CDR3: CASSKDADTQYF

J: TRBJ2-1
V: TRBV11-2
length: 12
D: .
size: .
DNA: TGTGCCAGCAGCGCGTTGAGTTATGAGCAGTTCTTC
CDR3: CASSALSYEQFF

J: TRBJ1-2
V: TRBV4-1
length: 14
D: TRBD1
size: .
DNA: TGCGCCAGCAGCGATAGGGACAGCCGCTATGGCTACACCTTC
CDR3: CASSDRDSRYGYTF

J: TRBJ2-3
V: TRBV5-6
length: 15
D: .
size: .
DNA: TGTGCCAGCAGCTTGGCAGGGAGTGGCACAGATACGCAGTATTTT
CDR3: CASSLAGSGTDTQYF

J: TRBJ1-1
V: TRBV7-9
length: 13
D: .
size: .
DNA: TGTGCCAGCAGCCAAGGAAGAAGCACTGAAGCTTTCTTT
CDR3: CASSQGRSTEAFF

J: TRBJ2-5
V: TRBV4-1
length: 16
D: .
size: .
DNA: TGCGCCAGCAGCCAAGGCAAGGGACGGACGCAAGAGACCCAGTACTTC
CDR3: CASSQGKGRTQETQYF

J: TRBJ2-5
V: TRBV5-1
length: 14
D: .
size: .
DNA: TGCGCCAGCAAACTGTCCACCCTTGCGGAGACCCAGTACTTC
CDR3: CASKLSTLAETQYF

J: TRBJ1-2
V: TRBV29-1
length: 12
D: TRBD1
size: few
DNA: TGCAGCGCAGGACAGGGTCACTATGGCTACACCTTC
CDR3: CSAGQGHYGYTF

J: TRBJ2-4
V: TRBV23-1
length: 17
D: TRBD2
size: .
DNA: TGCGCCAGCGGGACTAGCGGGGAAGAGATTTACAAAAACATTCAGTACTTC
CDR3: CASGTSGEEIYKNIQYF

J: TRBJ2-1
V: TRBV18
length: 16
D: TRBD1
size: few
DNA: TGTGCCAGCTCACCCTCCGGGACAGGGGTTGTCCGGGAGCAGTTCTTC
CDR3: CASSPSGTGVVREQFF

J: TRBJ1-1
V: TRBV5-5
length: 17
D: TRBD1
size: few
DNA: TGTGCCAGCAGCCTCAAAATTGATCGGACAGGGGGCACTGAAGCTTTCTTT
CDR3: CASSLKIDRTGGTEAFF

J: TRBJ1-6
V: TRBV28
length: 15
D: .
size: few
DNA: TGTGCCAGCAGTTTAAGTTCCGGGAATATTACACCCCTCCACTTT
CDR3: CASSLSSGNITPLHF

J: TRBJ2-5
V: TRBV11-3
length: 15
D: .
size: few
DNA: TGTGCCAGCAGCTTAAACCCGGGACCCAGGGAGACCCAGTACTTC
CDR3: CASSLNPGPRETQYF

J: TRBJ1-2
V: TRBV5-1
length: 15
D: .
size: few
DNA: TGCGCCACCGGACCGAATACAGGGATCAGCCATGGCTACACCTTC
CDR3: CATGPNTGISHGYTF

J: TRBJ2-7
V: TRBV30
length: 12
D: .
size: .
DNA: TGTGCCTGGAGAACAGGAACCTACGAGCAGTACTTC
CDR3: CAWRTGTYEQYF

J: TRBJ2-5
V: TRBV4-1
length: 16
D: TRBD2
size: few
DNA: TGCGCCAGCAGCCCCGTATTGGGACTAGCGGGAGAGACCCAGTACTTC
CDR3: CASSPVLGLAGETQYF

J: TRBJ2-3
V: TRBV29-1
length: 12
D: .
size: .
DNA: TGCAGCGTTGAACCAGCCACAGATACGCAGTATTTT
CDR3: CSVEPATDTQYF

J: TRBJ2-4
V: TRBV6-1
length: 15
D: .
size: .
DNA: TGTGCCAGCGCTCTCCTAGGGGAGGCCAAAAACATTCAGTACTTC
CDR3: CASALLGEAKNIQYF

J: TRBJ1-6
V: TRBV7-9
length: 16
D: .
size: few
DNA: TGTGCCAGCAGCGCATCCGGGACCGTGAGGCACTCACCCCTCCACTTT
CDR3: CASSASGTVRHSPLHF

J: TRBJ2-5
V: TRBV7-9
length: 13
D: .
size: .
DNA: TGTGCCAGCAGCTTGGGGCAAAGGGCGACCCAGTACTTC
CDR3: CASSLGQRATQYF

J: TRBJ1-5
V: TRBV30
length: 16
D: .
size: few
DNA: TGTGCCTGGAGTACCGGGTTTGGGGGGCAGGGTCAGCCCCAGCATTTT
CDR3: CAWSTGFGGQGQPQHF

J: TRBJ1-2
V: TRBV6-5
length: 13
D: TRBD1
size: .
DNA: TGTGCCAGCAGTTCGACAGGGGCTCAAGGCTACACCTTC
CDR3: CASSSTGAQGYTF

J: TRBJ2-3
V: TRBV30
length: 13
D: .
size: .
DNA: TGTGCCTGGAGTGTACGTGGGGGAGATACGCAGTATTTT
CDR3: CAWSVRGGDTQYF

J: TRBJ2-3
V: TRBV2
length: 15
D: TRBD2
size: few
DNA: TGTGCCAGCAGCGAACCTAGCGGGGGGGCGGATACGCAGTATTTT
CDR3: CASSEPSGGADTQYF

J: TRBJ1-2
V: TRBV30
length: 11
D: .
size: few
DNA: TGTGCCTGGGGCAGACTCTATGGCTACACCTTC
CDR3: CAWGRLYGYTF

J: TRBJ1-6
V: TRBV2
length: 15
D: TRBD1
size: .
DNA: TGTGCCAGCAGCGCAGACAGGGAGGTTAATTCACCCCTCCACTTT
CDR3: CASSADREVNSPLHF

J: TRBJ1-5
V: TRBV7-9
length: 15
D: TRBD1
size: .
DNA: TGTGCCAGCAGCGACGGACAGGGGAGGGTTCAGCCCCAGCATTTT
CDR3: CASSDGQGRVQPQHF

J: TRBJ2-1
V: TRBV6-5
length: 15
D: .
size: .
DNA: TGTGCCAGCACCGGGGCAGGGAGCTCCTACAATGAGCAGTTCTTC
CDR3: CASTGAGSSYNEQFF

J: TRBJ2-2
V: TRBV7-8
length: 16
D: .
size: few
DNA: TGTGCCAGCAGCCTCCGGCCCTATTCGAACACCGGGGAGCTGTTTTTT
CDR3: CASSLRPYSNTGELFF

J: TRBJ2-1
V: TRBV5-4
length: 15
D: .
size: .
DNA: TGTGCCAGCAGCATGGTTGGCGCCGAGTACAATGAGCAGTTCTTC
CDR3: CASSMVGAEYNEQFF

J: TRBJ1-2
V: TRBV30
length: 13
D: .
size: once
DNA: TGTGCCTGGACAGGTTCAAGGTACTATGGCTACACCTTC
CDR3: CAWTGSRYYGYTF

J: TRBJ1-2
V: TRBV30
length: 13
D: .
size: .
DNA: TGTGCCTGGAAGGGGGGGCCAGCTAGCGGCTACACCTTC
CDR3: CAWKGGPASGYTF

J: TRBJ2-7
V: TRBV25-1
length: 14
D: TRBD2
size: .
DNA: TGTGCCAGCAGTGAAAACCTAGCGGCCTACGAGCAGTACTTC
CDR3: CASSENLAAYEQYF

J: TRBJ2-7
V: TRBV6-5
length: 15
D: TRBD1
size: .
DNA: TGTGCCAGCAGTCAACCCGGGACAGGGGAAGGCGAGCAGTACTTC
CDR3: CASSQPGTGEGEQYF

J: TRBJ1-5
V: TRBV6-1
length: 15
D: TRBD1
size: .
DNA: TGTGCCAGCAGTGAAGTCGGCAGGGGGAGTCAGCCCCAGCATTTT
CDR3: CASSEVGRGSQPQHF

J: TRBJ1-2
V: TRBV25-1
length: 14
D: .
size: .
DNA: TGTGCCAGCAGTGGGACACAAGGAGCCTATGGCTACACCTTC
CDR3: CASSGTQGAYGYTF

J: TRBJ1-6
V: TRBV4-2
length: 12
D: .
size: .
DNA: TGTGCCAGCAGCCAAGGCGATGAACCCCTCCACTTT
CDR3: CASSQGDEPLHF

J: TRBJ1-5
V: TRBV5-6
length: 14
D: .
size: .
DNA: TGTGCCAGCAGCCAACAGGGACCCCCTCAGCCCCAGCATTTT
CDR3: CASSQQGPPQPQHF

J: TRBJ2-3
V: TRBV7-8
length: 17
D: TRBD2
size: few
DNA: TGTGCCAGCAGCTTGACTAGCGGGGGGGTGGGCACAGATACGCAGTATTTT
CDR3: CASSLTSGGVGTDTQYF

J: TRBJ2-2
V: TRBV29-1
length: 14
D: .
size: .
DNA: TGCAGCGTTGGATGGGGGGCCGGCACCGGGGAGCTGTTTTTT
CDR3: CSVGWGAGTGELFF

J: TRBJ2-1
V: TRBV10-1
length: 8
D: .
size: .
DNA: TGCGCCACCCCCAAGCAGTTCTTC
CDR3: CATPKQFF

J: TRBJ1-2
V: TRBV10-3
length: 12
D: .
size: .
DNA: TGTGCCATCAGTGAGGGGTTTGAAGGCTACACCTTC
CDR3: CAISEGFEGYTF

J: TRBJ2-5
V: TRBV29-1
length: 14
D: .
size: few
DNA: TGCAGCGTTCGGTCCGCCAGTCGGCAGGAGACCCAGTACTTC
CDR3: CSVRSASRQETQYF

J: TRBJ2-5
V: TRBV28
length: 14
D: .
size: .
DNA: TGTGCCAGCAGTTCCCCCGGGACCGAAGAGACCCAGTACTTC
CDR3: CASSSPGTEETQYF

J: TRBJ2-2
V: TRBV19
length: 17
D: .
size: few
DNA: TGTGCCAGTAGTCCCGGTGGACCGTTCGCGAACACCGGGGAGCTGTTTTTT
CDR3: CASSPGGPFANTGELFF

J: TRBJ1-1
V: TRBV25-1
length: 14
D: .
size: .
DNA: TGTGCCAGCAGTGATTTTGGGGAGACCGCTGAAGCTTTCTTT
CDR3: CASSDFGETAEAFF

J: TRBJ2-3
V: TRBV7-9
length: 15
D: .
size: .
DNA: TGTGCCAGCAGCCGATCCCTTGGGGGGACAGATACGCAGTATTTT
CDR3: CASSRSLGGTDTQYF

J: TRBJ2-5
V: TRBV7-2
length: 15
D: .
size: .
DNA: TGTGCCAGCAGCGGTGGGACTCCGTACCAAGAGACCCAGTACTTC
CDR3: CASSGGTPYQETQYF

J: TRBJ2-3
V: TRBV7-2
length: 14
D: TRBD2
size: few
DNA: TGTGCCAGCAGCTTAGAGCGGGGGTCTGTTACGCAGTATTTT
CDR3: CASSLERGSVTQYF

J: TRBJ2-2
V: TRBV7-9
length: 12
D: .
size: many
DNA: TGTGCCGACGCGAGGGACACCGGGGAGCTGTTTTTT
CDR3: CADARDTGELFF

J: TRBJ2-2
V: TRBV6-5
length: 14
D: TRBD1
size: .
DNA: TGTGCCAGCAGTCGGGACAGGGTTACCGGGGAGCTGTTTTTT
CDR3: CASSRDRVTGELFF

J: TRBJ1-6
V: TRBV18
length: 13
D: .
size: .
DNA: TGTGCCAGCTCACCCGACACCGATTCACCCCTCCACTTT
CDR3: CASSPDTDSPLHF

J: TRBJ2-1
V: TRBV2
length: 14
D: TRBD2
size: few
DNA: TGTGCCACCACCGGGACTAGTAGAATCAATGAGCAGTTCTTC
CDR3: CATTGTSRINEQFF

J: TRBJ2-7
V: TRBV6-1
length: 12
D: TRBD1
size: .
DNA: TGTGCCAGCCGGGACAGGGGATACGAGCAGTACTTC
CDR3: CASRDRGYEQYF

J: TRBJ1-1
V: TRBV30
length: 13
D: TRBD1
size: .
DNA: TGTGCCTGGGGGGGACAGCCGAACACTGAAGCTTTCTTT
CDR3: CAWGGQPNTEAFF

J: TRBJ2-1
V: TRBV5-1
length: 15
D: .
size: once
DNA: TGCGCCAGCAGCTTGGCCGGAGGAACCGGGAATGAGCAGTTCTTC
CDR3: CASSLAGGTGNEQFF

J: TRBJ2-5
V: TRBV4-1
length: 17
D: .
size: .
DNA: TGCGCCAGCAGCCAAAGTTCCGGGGGCGGACTTCAAGAGACCCAGTACTTC
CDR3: CASSQSSGGGLQETQYF